The 20 T cell receptor beta chains below all came from one sample that was sequenced in a study of blood T cell repertoires in COVID-19 (dated by TCRdb to the early 2020s). Libraries came from the immunoSEQ multiplex PCR assay. TCRdb provides this immuneACCESS table in a form limited to in-frame rearrangements. Some clones are lacking; in checked studies, under half of them reflect an unresolved V gene, and why the rest are absent is not known. Within this sample are 300,000 or so clones, with 88% of them counted one time only. The top ten constitute approximately 6.6% of the sample. Sequencing was carried out using peripheral blood. The receptor source for this set is a woman in her thirties who had recovered from COVID-19.

The V gene is TRBV27, the J gene TRBJ1-6, with D unclear. CDR1 is MNHEY and CDR2 is SMNVEV in the germline V gene (reference sequence). CDR3 length equals 14 residues. V shed 6 bases and J shed 7 bases, with 13 bases lying between them. This CDR3 is CASSQKSGNSPLHF. CDR3 coding DNA: TGTGCCAGCAGCCAAAAATCAGGAAATTCACCCCTCCACTTT.

V usage is TRBV12-3 or TRBV12-4 and J usage is TRBJ2-5, with TRBD1 as a possible D gene (5 bases). V lost 0 bases and J lost 9, with 11 bases in between. There are 13 residues in the CDR3. For the CDR3, the DNA is TGTGCCAGCAGTTTAGCTAGCACCAGGGCCCAGTACTTC. Translating gives CASSLASTRAQYF.

The CDR3 nucleotides read TGTGCCAGCACGGGGGGGAGCGCAGATACGCAGTATTTT. It yields the protein CASTGGSADTQYF. V and J are TRBV6-5 and TRBJ2-3, with 8 bases identical to TRBD2. This CDR3 is built from 13 residues. The germline gives CDR1 MNHEY, CDR2 SVGAGI. The V gene end was trimmed by 7 bases and the J gene end by 4 bases; junction bases not matched to a gene: 4.

The V and J genes are TRBV5-1 and TRBJ1-2; TRBD1 agrees at 8 bases. Looked up from germline, CDR1 is SGHRS and CDR2 is YFSETQ. The trim removed 0 bases at V and 11 bases at J, leaving 6 bases unmatched. The CDR3 covers 13 residues. The CDR3 here is CASSLAGQGPYTF. In nucleotides, the CDR3 is TGCGCCAGCAGCTTGGCCGGACAGGGCCCATACACCTTC.

This chain uses TRBV30 with TRBJ1-2; D possibly corresponds to TRBD1 (6 bases). The CDR3 is 14 residues long. Germline V gene data show CDR1 as GTSNPN and CDR2 as SVGIG (reference sequence). V was trimmed by 3 bases and J by 4 bases, leaving 15 bases between them. CDR3 nucleotide sequence: TGTGCCTGGAGGAAGGGGGGGTTGGCCTATGGCTACACCTTC. Translation: CAWRKGGLAYGYTF.

The chain joins TRBV11-3 to TRBJ2-5; 9 bases map to TRBD1. The ends lost 5 bases at V and 5 bases at J; junction bases unmatched: 3. CDR1 is SGHNT, CDR2 YENEEA, per germline. This CDR3 comprises 13 residues. CDR3 bases: TGTGCCAGCAGCCCTGACAGGGGGGAGACCCAGTACTTC. Encoded protein: CASSPDRGETQYF. The full variable domain, with the rest looked up from reference TRBV11-3 and TRBJ2-5, is EAGVVQSPRYKIIEKKQPVAFWCNPISGHNTLYWYLQNLGQGPELLIRYENEEAVDDSQLPKDRFSAERLKGVDSTLKIQPAELGDSAVYLCASSPDRGETQYFGPGTRLLVL.

This clone was picked up one time. The chain carries TRBV7-9 and TRBJ1-1; TRBD1 matches at 8 bases. The V gene end was trimmed by 4 bases and the J gene end by 4 bases; junction bases not matched to a gene: 8. This CDR3 spans 15 amino acids. The germline CDR1 and CDR2 sequences are SEHNR and FQNEAQ (reference sequence). The CDR3: CASSSPNRGSTEAFF. CDR3 nucleotide sequence: TGTGCCAGCAGCTCCCCGAACAGGGGGTCCACTGAAGCTTTCTTT.

This clone appeared a few times. This rearrangement joins TRBV2 to TRBJ2-5, with a tentative D call TRBD2 (6 bases). V dropped 3 bases and J dropped 5 bases, with 10 bases sitting between them. The CDR3 runs 13 residues. Germline V CDR1 and CDR2: SNHLY, FYNNEI. The CDR3 nucleotides read TGTGCCAGCAGTGAGGGGGGTGGGGAGACCCAGTACTTC. This encodes CASSEGGGETQYF.

This chain uses TRBV4-1 with TRBJ2-5; 7 nucleotides agree with TRBD1. The CDR3 runs to 15 residues. CDR1 is MGHRA, CDR2 YSYEKL, per germline. V lost 0 bases and J lost 5; bases outside the gene matches: 6. CDR3 bases: TGCGCCAGCAGCCAAGACCCCTCCAGGGGGGAGACCCAGTACTTC. Translation gives CASSQDPSRGETQYF.

This chain joins TRBV19 and TRBJ1-1, with D uncertain. Trimming took 3 bases from V and 3 from J, leaving 8 bases between them. Germline V gene data show CDR1 as LNHDA and CDR2 as SQIVND (reference sequence). The CDR3 loop spans 13 amino acids. CDR3 sequence (DNA): TGTGCCAGTAGTATGTCTACAGACACTGAAGCTTTCTTT. Translation: CASSMSTDTEAFF.

The CDR3 here is CSVGSLNTGELFF. CDR3 sequence (DNA): TGCAGCGTAGGGAGCTTAAACACCGGGGAGCTGTTTTTT. This rearrangement joins TRBV29-1 to TRBJ2-2; TRBD2 is a possible D gene (5 bases). The germline V gene encodes CDR1 SQVTM and CDR2 ANQGSEA. V lost 6 bases and J 2 bases, leaving 10 bases between the germline ends. The CDR3 runs 13 residues.

The CDR3 loop is CASSQEGREETQYF. The CDR3 DNA sequence: TGTGCCAGCAGCCAAGAGGGTAGGGAGGAGACCCAGTACTTC. The chain uses TRBV3-1 (or the pseudogene TRBV3-2) and TRBJ2-5; the D gene is possibly TRBD2 (5 bases). Trimming stripped 0 bases from V and 5 bases from J, with 10 bases between. CDR1 is LGHDT and CDR2 is YNNKEL in the germline V gene (reference sequence). The CDR3 has 14 amino acids.

The rearrangement links TRBV18 to TRBJ1-6; D remains unclear. The CDR3 length is 17 residues. CDR1 and CDR2 from the germline V gene are KGHSH and LQKENI. V was pared by 1 base and J by 0 bases, with 10 bases between. The CDR3 nucleotides read TGTGCCAGCTCACCACTCTACGAGAGCTCCTATAATTCACCCCTCCACTTT. This gives the protein CASSPLYESSYNSPLHF.

This chain joins TRBV24-1 and TRBJ1-5, with D possibly matching TRBD1 (6 bases). Trimming removed 9 bases at V and 3 bases at J, with 11 bases between. The V gene's germline CDR1 is KGHDR and CDR2 SFDVKD. This CDR3 has 13 amino acids. The CDR3 is CATATGFNQPQHF. The CDR3 DNA sequence: TGTGCCACCGCGACAGGATTCAATCAGCCCCAGCATTTT.

This clone appeared a single time. The chain has TRBV20-1 and TRBJ2-3, with D uncertain. Between the trimmed V and J ends, which lost 6 bases and 2 bases, there was a span of 6 bases. This CDR3 is built from 11 residues. Looked up from germline, CDR1 is DFQATT and CDR2 is SNEGSKA (reference sequence). For the CDR3, the DNA is TGCAGTGCCCAACTCACAGATACGCAGTATTTT. The encoded protein is CSAQLTDTQYF.

This chain connects TRBV5-4 to TRBJ2-7, with TRBD2 identical over 8 bases. This CDR3 spans 15 amino acids. Germline V gives CDR1 SGHNT, CDR2 YYREEE (reference sequence). Trimming at V came to 4 bases and at J to 0 bases, leaving 6 bases not matched to a gene. CDR3 sequence: CASSTGGVISYEQYF. The CDR3 bases are TGTGCCAGCAGCACCGGGGGGGTTATCTCCTACGAGCAGTACTTC.

The rearrangement uses TRBV28 and TRBJ2-3, with a weak D call TRBD1 (6 bases). This CDR3 contains 14 residues. Deletions cut 4 bases from V and 2 bases from J, with 10 bases between. Per germline, CDR1 MDHEN and CDR2 SYDVKM. The CDR3 region has the DNA TGTGCCAGCAGTTCGACAGGACCCACAGATACGCAGTATTTT. Translated, it gives CASSSTGPTDTQYF. The complete variable domain, with remaining parts taken from reference TRBV28 and TRBJ2-3, reads DVKVTQSSRYLVKRTGEKVFLECVQDMDHENMFWYRQDPGLGLRLIYFSYDVKMKEKGDIPEGYSVSREKKERFSLILESASTNQTSMYLCASSSTGPTDTQYFGPGTRLTVL.

The chain uses TRBV27 and TRBJ1-3; weak D call: TRBD1 (6 bases). The germline CDR1 and CDR2 sequences are MNHEY and SMNVEV (reference sequence). This CDR3 region has 16 residues. The V end was cut by 6 bases, the J end by 3 bases, with 18 bases between. The CDR3, as DNA: TGTGCCAGCAGACCGGGGGGAGGGGGATTTGGAAACACCATATATTTT. Protein: CASRPGGGGFGNTIYF.

V gene TRBV12-3 or TRBV12-4 combines with J gene TRBJ2-2, with a tentative D call TRBD1 (5 bases). The CDR3 runs to 13 residues. The ends were cut back, 8 bases at V and 6 bases at J, with 13 bases in the middle. Here the CDR3 DNA reads TGTGCCAGCGGGGTCAGGGTAGCCGGGGAGCTGTTTTTT. The encoded protein is CASGVRVAGELFF.

This clone was recorded once. The chain is built from TRBV6-5 and TRBJ1-1; a weak D match, TRBD1 (5 bases). The ends were cut back, 6 bases at V and 7 bases at J, with 12 bases in the middle. The CDR3 covers 12 residues. Germline CDR1 and CDR2: MNHEY and SVGAGI. CDR3 residues: CASSLPGGEAFF. CDR3 DNA: TGTGCCAGCAGCCTCCCCGGGGGTGAAGCTTTCTTT.